This entry describes one T cell receptor beta chain. As yet, its antigen is unknown. cDNA came from approximately 0.5 to 1 ug RNA primed by random hexamers. TCRdb ran MiXCR on the immunoSEQ multiplex PCR reads and lists one entry per CDR3 protein. Of 150,000 to 200,000 distinct CDR3 sequences listed, approximately 95% are singletons. This sample was taken from a study of CD8 T cells in Susac syndrome. Points from the study as a whole: An acknowledgment was made by the study that its TCR sequencing and HLA analysis involved relatively few individuals.

Sequencing of TCR beta was carried out in blood CD8+ and CD4+ T cells. TEMRA cells were enriched by FACS, while CD8+ and CD4+ T cells were obtained through a negative isolation that was performed magnetically. This TCR was sampled from a human donor with multiple sclerosis. Material for sequencing was CD4+ T cells from PBMCs.

The CDR3 sequence is CAWRRTTDYGYTF. DNA of the CDR3: TGTGCCTGGAGGAGGACAACTGACTATGGCTACACCTTC. The chain uses TRBV30 and TRBJ1-2, with D tentatively TRBD1 (5 bases). The CDR3 extends over 13 amino acids. V was clipped by 3 bases and J by 3 bases, with 11 bases between them. The germline V gene encodes CDR1 GTSNPN and CDR2 SVGIG (reference sequence). Using reference TRBV30 and TRBJ1-2 for the parts outside the CDR3, the full variable domain is SQTIHQWPATLVQPVGSPLSLECTVEGTSNPNLYWYRQAAGRGLQLLFYSVGIGQISSEVPQNLSASRPQDRQFILSSKKLLLSDSGFYLCAWRRTTDYGYTFGSGTRLTVV.